This T cell receptor (beta chain) was recorded in a study of PD-L1 blockade in urothelial cancer. The trim removed 2 bases at V and 9 bases at J, leaving 3 bases unmatched. Germline loops: CDR1 ENHRY, CDR2 SYGVKD. CDR3 length: 15 amino acids. The data were produced by immunoSEQ multiplex PCR, yet TCRdb's version contains in-frame clones alone and is incomplete. The sample holds roughly 120,000 clones; about 91% are singletons and the top ten take less than 4.5%. Noted time point: peripheral blood 6 weeks after treatment start. Sequenced material: PBMCs, taken around atezolizumab (anti-PD-L1) treatment. This clonotype was sampled from a man in his sixties with urothelial cancer. This chain links TRBV10-3 with TRBJ2-1; 14 bases match TRBD2. The CDR3 loop reads CAISEGTSGSGEQFF. CDR3 DNA sequence: TGTGCCATCAGTGAGGGGACTAGCGGGAGTGGTGAGCAGTTCTTC.